This T cell receptor (beta chain) was documented in a study of tumor and adjacent non-tumor tissue in lung cancer (dated by TCRdb to 2016 to 2019). Concerning the study at large: The cohort included some 11 adenocarcinoma, 2 squamous cell carcinoma and 1 small cell lung cancer patients. Using bulk TCRbeta repertoires from under 18 lung cancer patients, the study set lung tumor tissue side by side with matched distant non-tumor lung tissue. Among the 15 or so patients, ages ranged from about 31 to 80 years, 10 were men and 5 were women, and disease was TNM stage I to III. In total, sequencing yielded fewer than 150 million productive TCRbeta reads, which works out to an average of approximately 4.2 million reads per sample. TCRbeta CDR3 sequencing was performed on under 35 paired specimens, with one tumor sample and one normal lung sample collected per patient.

This clonotype has at least ten counts. No antigen is known for it. The record has no base qualities; no much larger clone is one base away. Bulk unsorted tissue served as the source for RNA extraction, and RNA quality was assessed using a NanoDrop ND-1000 and an Agilent 2100. Distant non-tumor tissue taken more than 3 cm from the tumor edge was used as the normal lung sample. All donors had newly diagnosed lung cancer, had not received prior chemotherapy, and were admitted for thoracic surgery in China between August and November 2014. The study excluded patients who had received radiotherapy or chemotherapy before or who had another cancer at the same time. Surgical tissue pieces of about 1-2.2 cm3 were preserved in RNAlater solution and stored at -80 °C until use. Library generation was performed with multiplex PCR. The instrument was an Illumina HiSeq 2500. Following protocols modified from ARM-PCR, the researchers constructed TCRbeta libraries through three rounds of nested PCR with primers (Table S4). Before sequencing, PCR products of 200-500 bp were excised from the gel and purified with the QIAquick gel extraction kit. As for the original processing: Trimmomatic was used to clean the reads, FLASH merged the cleaned reads into complete CDR3 sequences, and MiTCR assigned the sequences to V(D)J germline segments. Clonal diversity was calculated as the inverse Simpson's index using VDJtools. In-frame sequences without a premature stop codon were defined as productive reads. In-frame beta chains were kept once TCRdb had trimmed the public reads at Q25 with fastp and called clones with MiXCR. Every CDR3 protein is listed once, alongside the most common genes and DNA of its rows. None of the V and J calls come from the authors' own analysis; TCRdb made them. A total of some 51,000 distinct CDR3 sequences appear in this sample, more than 55% of them only once. Around 28% of the sample rests with the top ten.

In the germline V gene, CDR1 corresponds to SGHAT and CDR2 to FQNNGV. V is reduced by 4 bases and J by 6 bases, leaving a spacing of 7 bases between them. The CDR3 holds 11 amino acids from the cysteine to the phenylalanine. Only the CDR3 DNA is retained, 33 bases long and in frame from the first base. Overall study outcomes, separate from this receptor: The cohort had only roughly 14 patients, and the authors noted that larger samples and more detailed clinical data are needed. Because peripheral blood was not sequenced, blood TCRbeta repertoires in the lung cancer patients of the study were not examined. TCR diversity was significantly higher in younger patients, and greater tumor TCR diversity was associated with shorter overall survival and shorter disease-free survival. Neither the sequencing platform nor unique molecular identifiers are named or mentioned anywhere in the methods. Tumor tissue showed significantly higher TCR diversity (inverse Simpson) than normal lung tissue, at roughly 430 vs 170 (P = 0.0075, Mann-Whitney U test). In normal lung, the top 100 clones accounted for a significantly larger cumulative share of the repertoire than in tumor tissue.

Recombination linked TRBV11-2 to TRBJ2-7, with the identity of the D gene unclear. The specimen was distant non-tumor lung tissue. This clonotype was sampled from an older woman with non-small cell lung cancer. The sequenced DNA: TGTGCCAGCAGCTCGTTTTCCGAGCAGTACTTC. This gives the protein CASSSFSEQYF.